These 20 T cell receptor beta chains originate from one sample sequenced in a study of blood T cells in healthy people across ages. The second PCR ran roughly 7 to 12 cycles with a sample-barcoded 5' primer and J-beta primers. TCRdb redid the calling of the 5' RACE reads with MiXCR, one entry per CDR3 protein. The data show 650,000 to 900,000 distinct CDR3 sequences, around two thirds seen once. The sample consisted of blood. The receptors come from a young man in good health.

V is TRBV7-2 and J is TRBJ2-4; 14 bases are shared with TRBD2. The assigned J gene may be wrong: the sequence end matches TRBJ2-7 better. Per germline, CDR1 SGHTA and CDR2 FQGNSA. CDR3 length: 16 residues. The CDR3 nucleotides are TGTGCCAGCAGCACATCGAGACTAGCGGGGGGGGCCGAGCAGTACTTC. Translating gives CASSTSRLAGGAEQYF.

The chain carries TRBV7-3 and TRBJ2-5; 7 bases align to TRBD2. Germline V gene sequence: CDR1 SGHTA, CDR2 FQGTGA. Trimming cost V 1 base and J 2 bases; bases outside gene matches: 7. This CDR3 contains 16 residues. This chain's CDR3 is CASSLIGRGGQETQYF. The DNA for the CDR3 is TGTGCCAGCAGCTTAATCGGTCGGGGAGGGCAAGAGACCCAGTACTTC.

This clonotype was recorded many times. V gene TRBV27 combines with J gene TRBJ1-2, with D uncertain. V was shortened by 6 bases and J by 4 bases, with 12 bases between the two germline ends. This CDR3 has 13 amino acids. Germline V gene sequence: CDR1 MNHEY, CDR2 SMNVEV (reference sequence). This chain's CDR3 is CASRPSEVYGYTF. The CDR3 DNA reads TGTGCCAGCAGGCCCTCCGAGGTCTATGGCTACACCTTC.

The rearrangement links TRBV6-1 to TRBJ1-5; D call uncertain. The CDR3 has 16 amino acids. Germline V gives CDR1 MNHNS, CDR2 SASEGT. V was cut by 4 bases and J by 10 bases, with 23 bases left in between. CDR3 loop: CASSGPSGLVQSPQHF. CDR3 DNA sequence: TGTGCCAGCAGTGGTCCCTCGGGTCTGGTACAGAGTCCCCAGCATTTT.

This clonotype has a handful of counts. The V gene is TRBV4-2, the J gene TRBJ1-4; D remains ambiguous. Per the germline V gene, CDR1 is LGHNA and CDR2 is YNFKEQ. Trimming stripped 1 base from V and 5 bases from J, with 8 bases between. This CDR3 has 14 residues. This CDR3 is CASSQGGRNEKLFF. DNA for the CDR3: TGTGCCAGCAGCCAAGGCGGCAGGAATGAAAAACTGTTTTTT.

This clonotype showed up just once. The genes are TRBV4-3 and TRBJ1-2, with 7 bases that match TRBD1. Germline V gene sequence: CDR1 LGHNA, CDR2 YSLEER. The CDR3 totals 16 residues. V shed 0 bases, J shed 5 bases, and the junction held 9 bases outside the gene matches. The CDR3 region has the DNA TGCGCCAGCAGCCAAGAAATAGGGGGCGCCGAATATGGCTACACCTTC. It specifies CASSQEIGGAEYGYTF.

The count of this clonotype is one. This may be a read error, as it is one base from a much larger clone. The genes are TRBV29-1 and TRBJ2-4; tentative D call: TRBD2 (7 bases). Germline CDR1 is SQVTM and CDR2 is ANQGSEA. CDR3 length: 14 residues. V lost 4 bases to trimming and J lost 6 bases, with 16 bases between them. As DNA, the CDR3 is TGCAGCGTTGTGTGGGAGGGAGGGGGAAACATTCAGTACTTC. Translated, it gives CSVVWEGGGNIQYF. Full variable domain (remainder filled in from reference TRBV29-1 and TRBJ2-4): SAVISQKPSRDICQRGTSLTIQCQVDSQVTMMFWYRQQPGQSLTLIATANQGSEATYESGFVIDKFPISRPNLTFSTLTVSNMSPEDSSIYLCSVVWEGGGNIQYFGAGTRLSVL.

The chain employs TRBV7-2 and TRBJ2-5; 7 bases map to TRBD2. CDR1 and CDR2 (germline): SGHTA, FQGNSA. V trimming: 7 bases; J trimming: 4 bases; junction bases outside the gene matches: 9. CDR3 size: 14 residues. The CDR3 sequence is CASMTSPVAETQYF. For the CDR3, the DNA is TGTGCCAGCATGACTAGCCCTGTTGCAGAGACCCAGTACTTC.

CDR3 sequence (DNA): TGCAGCGTCACTTGGAGTTGGGGCGAGCAGTACTTC. Translated, it gives CSVTWSWGEQYF. The V and J genes are TRBV29-1 and TRBJ2-7; D gene uncertain. Germline V gene sequence: CDR1 SQVTM, CDR2 ANQGSEA. CDR3 length equals 12 residues. Trimming cost V 6 bases and J 6 bases, with 15 bases left between them.

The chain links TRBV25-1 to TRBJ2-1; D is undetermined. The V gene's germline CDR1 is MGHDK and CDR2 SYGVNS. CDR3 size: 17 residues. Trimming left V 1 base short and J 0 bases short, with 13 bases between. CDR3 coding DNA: TGTGCCAGCAGTGAATCGGCCGCCGCAGCCTCCTACAATGAGCAGTTCTTC. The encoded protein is CASSESAAAASYNEQFF.

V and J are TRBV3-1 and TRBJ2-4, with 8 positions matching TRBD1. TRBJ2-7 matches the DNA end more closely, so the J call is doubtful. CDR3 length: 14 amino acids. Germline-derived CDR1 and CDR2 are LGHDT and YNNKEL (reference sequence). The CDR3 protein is CASRPRDRTYEQYF. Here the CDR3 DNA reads TGTGCCAGCAGGCCCCGGGACAGGACCTACGAGCAGTACTTC.

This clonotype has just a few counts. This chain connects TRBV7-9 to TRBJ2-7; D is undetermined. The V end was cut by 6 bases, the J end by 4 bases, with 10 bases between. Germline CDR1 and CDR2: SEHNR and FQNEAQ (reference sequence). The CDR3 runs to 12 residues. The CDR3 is CASSSVSYEQYF. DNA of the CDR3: TGTGCCAGCAGTTCGGTTTCGTACGAGCAGTACTTC.

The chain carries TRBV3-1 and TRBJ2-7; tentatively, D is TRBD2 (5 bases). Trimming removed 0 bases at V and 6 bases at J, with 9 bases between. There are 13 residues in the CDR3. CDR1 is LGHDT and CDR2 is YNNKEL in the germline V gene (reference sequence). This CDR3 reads CASSQDSRAEQYF. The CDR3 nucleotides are TGTGCCAGCAGCCAAGATTCGCGGGCCGAGCAGTACTTC.

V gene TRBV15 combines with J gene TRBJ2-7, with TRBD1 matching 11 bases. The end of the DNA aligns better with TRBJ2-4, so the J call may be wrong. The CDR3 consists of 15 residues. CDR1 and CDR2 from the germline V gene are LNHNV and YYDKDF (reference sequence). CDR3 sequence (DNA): TGTGCCACCAGCAGAGGGACAGGGGGCATGGACATTCAGTACTTC. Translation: CATSRGTGGMDIQYF.

The CDR3 DNA follows: TGCAGCGGCCTAGGACAGGGGGCTGAAGATACGCAGTATTTT. Amino acid sequence: CSGLGQGAEDTQYF. The rearrangement uses TRBV29-1 and TRBJ2-3, with TRBD1 identical over 11 bases. Germline CDR1 is SQVTM and CDR2 is ANQGSEA. There are 14 residues in the CDR3. V lost 7 bases to trimming and J lost 5 bases; unmatched junction nucleotides: 8.

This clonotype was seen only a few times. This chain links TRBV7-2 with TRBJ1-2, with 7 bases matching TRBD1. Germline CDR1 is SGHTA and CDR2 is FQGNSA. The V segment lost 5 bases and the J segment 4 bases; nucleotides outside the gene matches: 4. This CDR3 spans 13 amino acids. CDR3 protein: CASSHRGTYGYTF. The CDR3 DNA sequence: TGTGCCAGCAGCCACAGGGGAACCTATGGCTACACCTTC.

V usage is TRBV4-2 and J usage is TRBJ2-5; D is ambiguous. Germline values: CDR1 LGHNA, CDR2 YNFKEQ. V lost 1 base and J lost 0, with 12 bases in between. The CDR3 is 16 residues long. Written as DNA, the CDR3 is TGTGCCAGCAGCCAAGGTAAGCGTCAGTACCAAGAGACCCAGTACTTC. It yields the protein CASSQGKRQYQETQYF.

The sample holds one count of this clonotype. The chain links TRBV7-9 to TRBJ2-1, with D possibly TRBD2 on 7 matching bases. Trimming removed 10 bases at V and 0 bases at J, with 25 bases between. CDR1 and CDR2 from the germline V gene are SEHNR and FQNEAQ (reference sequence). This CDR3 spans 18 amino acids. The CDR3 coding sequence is TGTGCCACTTACGGGGGGCCGGAGAAGTTCAGCTCCTACAATGAGCAGTTCTTC. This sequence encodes CATYGGPEKFSSYNEQFF.

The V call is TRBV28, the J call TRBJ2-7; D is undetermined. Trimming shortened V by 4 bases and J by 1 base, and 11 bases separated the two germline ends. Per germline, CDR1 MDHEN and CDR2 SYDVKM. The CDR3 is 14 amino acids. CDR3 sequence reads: CASSSTDLSYEQYF. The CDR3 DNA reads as TGTGCCAGCAGTTCCACGGACCTGTCCTACGAGCAGTACTTC.

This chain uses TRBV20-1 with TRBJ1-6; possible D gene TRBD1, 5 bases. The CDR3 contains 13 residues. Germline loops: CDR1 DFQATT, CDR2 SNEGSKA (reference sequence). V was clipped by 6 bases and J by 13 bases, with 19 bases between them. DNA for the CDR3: TGCAGTGCCCCCGGGCAGGGTCCTACTCCCCTCCACTTT. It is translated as CSAPGQGPTPLHF.